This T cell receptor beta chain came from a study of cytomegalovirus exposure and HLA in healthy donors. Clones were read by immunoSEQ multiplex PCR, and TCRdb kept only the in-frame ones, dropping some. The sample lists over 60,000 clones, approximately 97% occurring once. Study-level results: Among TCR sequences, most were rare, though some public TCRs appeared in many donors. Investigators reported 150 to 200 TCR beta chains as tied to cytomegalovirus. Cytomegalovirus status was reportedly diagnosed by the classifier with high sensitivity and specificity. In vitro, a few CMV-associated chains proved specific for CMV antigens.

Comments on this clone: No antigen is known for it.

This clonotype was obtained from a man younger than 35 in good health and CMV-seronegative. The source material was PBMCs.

The DNA for the CDR3 is TGTGCCAGCAGTTTAGGGAAACAGGGGGGGGGAGAGACCCAGTACTTC. Its translation: CASSLGKQGGGETQYF. V usage is TRBV28 and J usage is TRBJ2-5; tentatively, D is TRBD1 (8 bases). Germline V gives CDR1 MDHEN, CDR2 SYDVKM. The CDR3 sequence is 16 residues long. V was clipped by 2 bases and J by 4 bases, with 17 bases between them.